This T cell receptor beta chain was captured in a study of blood T cell repertoires in COVID-19. Study-wide context: Acute-phase and convalescent COVID-19 samples originated in the United States, Italy and Spain. T cells, B-cell-depleted T cells, or PBMCs supplied cDNA or gDNA.

Germline trimming cut 4 bases from V and 1 base from J; bases unmatched to any gene: 10. Germline assignment: CDR1 SGHRS and CDR2 YFSETQ. This CDR3 is 16 amino acids long. In the original workflow: Amplification from reference gene primers served as the basis for estimated nucleated cell counts. Only in-frame clones appear in the TCRdb table, and some are missing; sequencing was by immunoSEQ multiplex PCR. V, J and clone size were drawn from that table, and D and trimming were deduced from the DNA. The repertoire holds around 37,000 clones, with over 80% as singletons. The receptor comes from a middle-aged man with active COVID-19. The sequenced sample was peripheral blood. The V gene is TRBV5-1, the J gene TRBJ1-1; 7 positions match TRBD1. Written as DNA, the CDR3 is TGCGCCAGCAGCCCGGGACAGTCGCCCGCGAACACTGAAGCTTTCTTT. Protein sequence: CASSPGQSPANTEAFF.